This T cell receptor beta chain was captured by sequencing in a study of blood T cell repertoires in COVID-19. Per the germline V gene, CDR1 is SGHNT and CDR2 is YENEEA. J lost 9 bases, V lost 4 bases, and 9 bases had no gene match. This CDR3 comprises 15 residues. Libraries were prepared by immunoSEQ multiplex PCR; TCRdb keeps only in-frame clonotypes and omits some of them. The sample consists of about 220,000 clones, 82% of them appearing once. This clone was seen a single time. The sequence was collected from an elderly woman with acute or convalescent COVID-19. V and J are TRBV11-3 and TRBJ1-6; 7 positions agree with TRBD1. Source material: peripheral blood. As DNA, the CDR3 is TGTGCCAGCAGCTCCAAGGGGGCGCAGGCTTCACCCCTCCACTTT. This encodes CASSSKGAQASPLHF.